This T cell receptor beta chain derives from a study of CXCR3-negative and CXCR3-positive naive CD8 T cells. Each TRB cDNA library was prepared by 5' RACE (with UMI labels). TCRdb reanalyzed the 5' RACE reads, giving one entry per CDR3 protein sequence and no DNA. This sample's clone table lists fewer than 60,000 distinct CDR3 sequences. The CDR3 has 15 amino acids. Germline CDR1 is SGHRS and CDR2 is YFSETQ. This chain links TRBV5-1 with TRBJ2-7; TCRdb proposes TRBD2, but this gene call is untestable without DNA. This receptor was obtained from a human donor in good health. Some clones in this sample may be carry-over from other donors' samples. Source material: naive CXCR3- CD8+ T cells from blood. The subset: CD45RO-CCR7+CD27+CD95- naive CD8+ T cells lacking CXCR3 (TNR3-). The CDR3 spells CASSSLAGGGNEQYF.